The subject of this entry is one TCR beta chain. The antigen is undetermined. The entry originates in a study of T cell responses to AZD1222 COVID-19 vaccine. Study findings and constraints: Of spike-specific TCRs, nearly half reportedly target regions left unmutated in variants.

CDR3 length: 14 amino acids. Trimming shortened V by 0 bases and J by 6 bases, and 8 bases separated the two germline ends. In germline, CDR1 is LGHNA, CDR2 YSLEER. Some clones are missing from TCRdb's copy, which holds only in-frame ones; the method was immunoSEQ multiplex PCR. The sample lists under 20,000 clones, more than 80% occurring once. The V call is TRBV4-3, the J call TRBJ2-2; D remains unclear. The specimen was peripheral blood, collected 28 days after the second AZD1222 dose. The sequence derives from an adult who received the AZD1222 COVID-19 vaccine. CDR3: CASSQDLSAGELFF. For the CDR3, the DNA is TGCGCCAGCAGCCAAGATCTAAGTGCCGGGGAGCTGTTTTTT.